A single T cell receptor (beta chain) is shown here with its context. What it binds is not known. Library preparation for TCR beta used quantitative 5'-RACE with molecular barcodes. TCRdb called the 5' RACE reads again in MiXCR, with one record for every CDR3 protein. This sample carries 300,000 to 350,000 distinct CDR3 sequences, 20% of them seen once, and the ten largest clones take roughly 3.4%. The data are from a study of CD8 T cells in ankylosing spondylitis. Broader study findings: There were earlier reports of some motif variants in reactive arthritis synovial fluid and blood.

This receptor was identified in a female donor with ankylosing spondylitis or in good health (not recorded which). The material sequenced was blood, either unsorted or a sorted T cell fraction (not recorded which).

The CDR3, as DNA: TGTGCCAGCAGCCACTCAGACAGGGCCGAACTAAATGAAAAACTGTTTTTT. This sequence encodes CASSHSDRAELNEKLFF. The chain is built from TRBV5-6 and TRBJ1-4, with TRBD1 matching 7 bases. Germline V gives CDR1 SGHDT, CDR2 YYEEEE. The CDR3 length is 17 residues. With V trimmed by 4 bases and J by 5 bases, 14 bases remained unmatched.